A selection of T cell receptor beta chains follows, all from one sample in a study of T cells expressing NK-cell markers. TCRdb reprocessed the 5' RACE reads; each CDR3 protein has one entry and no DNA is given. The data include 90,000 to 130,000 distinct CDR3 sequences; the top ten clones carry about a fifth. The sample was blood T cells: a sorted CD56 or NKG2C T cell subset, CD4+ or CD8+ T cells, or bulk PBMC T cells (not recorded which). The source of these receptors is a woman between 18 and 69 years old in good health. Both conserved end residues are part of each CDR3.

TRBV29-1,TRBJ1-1,CSVGMMNTEAFF
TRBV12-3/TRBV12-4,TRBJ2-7,CASTHRVGRVYEQYF
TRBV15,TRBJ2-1,CATSTPGQHYNEQFF
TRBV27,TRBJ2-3,CASSPRGGADTQYF
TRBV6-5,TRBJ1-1,CASSNNQGDGEAFF
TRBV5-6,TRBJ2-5,CASSWASRETQYF
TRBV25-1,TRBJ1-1,CASSEFGDRGTTEAFF
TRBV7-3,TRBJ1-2,CASSPGGTDGYTF
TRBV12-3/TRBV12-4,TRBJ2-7,CASSFLGLPSYEQYF
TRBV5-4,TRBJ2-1,CASSWGSVYNEQFF
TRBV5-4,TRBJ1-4,CASSFFAVSPEKLFF
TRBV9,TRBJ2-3,CASTGIAGRTDTQYF
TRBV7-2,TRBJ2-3,CASSLGGGATDTQYF
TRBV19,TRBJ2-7,CASSMLASGRNEQYF
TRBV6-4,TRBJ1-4,CASTADRSYEKLFF
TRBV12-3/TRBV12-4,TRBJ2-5,CASSLGGGETQYF
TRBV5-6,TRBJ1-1,CASNPHRLGTEAFF
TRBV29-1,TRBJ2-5,CSAPAGSETQYF
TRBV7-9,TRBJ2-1,CASSLVGQQNNEQFF
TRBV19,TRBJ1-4,CASRLWTGAGEKLFF
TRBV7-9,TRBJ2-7,CASRGTGSSYEQYF
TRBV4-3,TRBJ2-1,CASSQDFGDYNEQFF
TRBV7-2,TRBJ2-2,CASSLGLGGPGELFF
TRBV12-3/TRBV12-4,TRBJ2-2,CASSPYRANTGELFF
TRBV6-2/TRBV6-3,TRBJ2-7,CASTFEGQGFEQYF
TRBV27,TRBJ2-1,CASSQRLAGGWEQFF
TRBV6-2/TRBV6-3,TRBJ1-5,CASTYRRGLGNQPQHF
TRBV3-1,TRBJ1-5,CASSHLGEDYNQPQHF
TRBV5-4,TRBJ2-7,CASSLGDNLSYEQYF
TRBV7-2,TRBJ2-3,CASSLWDYYTDTQYF
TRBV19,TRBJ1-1,CASSIGPNTEAFF